This T cell receptor (beta chain) was identified in a study of blood T cell repertoires in COVID-19. TCRdb keeps only in-frame clones here, not all; method: immunoSEQ multiplex PCR. The repertoire has 200,000 to 250,000 clones, about 82% of them found once; the top ten carry roughly 1.9%. CDR1 is SGHTA and CDR2 is FQGNSA in the germline V gene. This CDR3 contains 15 residues. V was clipped by 5 bases and J by 0 bases, with 8 bases between them. The chain has TRBV7-2 and TRBJ2-6; D uncertain. The sample was PBMCs or T cells enriched from blood (not recorded which). This receptor was identified in a woman aged 45-65 years who had recovered from COVID-19. CDR3 residues: CASSPQNSGANVLTF. The CDR3 DNA reads TGTGCCAGCAGCCCGCAGAACTCTGGGGCCAACGTCCTGACTTTC.